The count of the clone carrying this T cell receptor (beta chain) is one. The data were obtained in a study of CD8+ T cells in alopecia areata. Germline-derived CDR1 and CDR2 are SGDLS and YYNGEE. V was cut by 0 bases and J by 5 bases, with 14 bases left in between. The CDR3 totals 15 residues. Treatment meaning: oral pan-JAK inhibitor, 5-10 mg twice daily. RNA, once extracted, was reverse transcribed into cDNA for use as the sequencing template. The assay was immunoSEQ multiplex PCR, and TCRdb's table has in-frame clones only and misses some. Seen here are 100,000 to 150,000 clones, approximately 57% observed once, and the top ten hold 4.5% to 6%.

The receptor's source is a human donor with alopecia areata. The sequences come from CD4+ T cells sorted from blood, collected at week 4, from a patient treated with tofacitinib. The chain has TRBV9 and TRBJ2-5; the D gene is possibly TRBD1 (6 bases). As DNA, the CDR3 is TGTGCCAGCAGCGTAGGCGGAGCAGGGGCGGAGACCCAGTACTTC. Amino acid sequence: CASSVGGAGAETQYF.